What follows is one T cell receptor (beta chain) and its context. Its antigen is undetermined. The data are from a study of immune cell composition in non-small cell lung cancer. Study-wide points: TIL tumour reactivity correlated with maximal tumour-associated clone frequency in adenocarcinoma.

Sequencing was performed with immunoSEQ multiplex PCR; in TCRdb, only in-frame clones are kept and a portion is missing. The table lists 13,000 to 15,000 clones, approximately 80% of them singletons. The TCR originated in a human donor with non-small cell lung cancer. The sequencing sample was made of lung tumor tissue.

CDR3 region: CASSTAGAAGELFF. CDR3 bases: TGTGCCAGTAGTACCGCGGGGGCGGCCGGGGAGCTGTTTTTT. The chain employs TRBV19 and TRBJ2-2, with D maybe TRBD2 (7 bases). The CDR3 is 14 amino acids. Per germline, CDR1 LNHDA and CDR2 SQIVND (reference sequence). The V end lost 4 bases, the J end lost 6 bases, and 12 bases lay between the germline ends.